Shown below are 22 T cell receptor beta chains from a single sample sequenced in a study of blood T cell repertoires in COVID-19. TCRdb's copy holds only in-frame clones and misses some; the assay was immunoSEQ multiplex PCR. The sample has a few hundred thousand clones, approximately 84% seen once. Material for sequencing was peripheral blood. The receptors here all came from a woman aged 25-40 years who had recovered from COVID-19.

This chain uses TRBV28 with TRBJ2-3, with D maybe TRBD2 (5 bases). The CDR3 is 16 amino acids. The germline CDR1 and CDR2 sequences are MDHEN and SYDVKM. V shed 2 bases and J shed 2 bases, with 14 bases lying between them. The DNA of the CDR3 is TGTGCCAGCAGTTTAACCCAAGGACTCGTCACAGATACGCAGTATTTT. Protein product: CASSLTQGLVTDTQYF. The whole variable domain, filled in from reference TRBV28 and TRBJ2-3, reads DVKVTQSSRYLVKRTGEKVFLECVQDMDHENMFWYRQDPGLGLRLIYFSYDVKMKEKGDIPEGYSVSREKKERFSLILESASTNQTSMYLCASSLTQGLVTDTQYFGPGTRLTVL.

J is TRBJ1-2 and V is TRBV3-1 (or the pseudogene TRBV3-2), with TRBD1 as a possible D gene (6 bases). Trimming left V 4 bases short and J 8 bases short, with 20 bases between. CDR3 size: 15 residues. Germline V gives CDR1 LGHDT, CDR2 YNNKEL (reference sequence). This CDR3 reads CASSPSGSGARGYTF. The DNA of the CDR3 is TGTGCCAGCAGCCCTTCGGGATCAGGGGCCAGAGGCTACACCTTC.

The CDR3 bases are TGTGCCAGCAGTTCCTCCGGGAGCACGTCCTACGAGCAGTACTTC. This encodes CASSSSGSTSYEQYF. The J gene is TRBJ2-7, the V gene TRBV28; perhaps TRBD2 as D (6 bases). The CDR3 has 15 residues. V was pared by 4 bases and J by 1 base, with 14 bases between. Germline V gives CDR1 MDHEN, CDR2 SYDVKM.

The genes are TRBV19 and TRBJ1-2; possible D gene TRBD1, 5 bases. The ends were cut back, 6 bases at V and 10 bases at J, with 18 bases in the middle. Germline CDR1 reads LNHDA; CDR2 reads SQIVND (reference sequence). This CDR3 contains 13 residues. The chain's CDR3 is CASREGSEIPYTF. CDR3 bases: TGTGCCAGTAGGGAGGGGAGCGAAATCCCCTACACCTTC.

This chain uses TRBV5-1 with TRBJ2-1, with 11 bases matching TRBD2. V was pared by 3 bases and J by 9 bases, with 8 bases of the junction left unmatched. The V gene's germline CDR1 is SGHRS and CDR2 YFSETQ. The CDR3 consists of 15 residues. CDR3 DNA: TGCGCCAGCAGCTGGGTACTAGCGGGAGCTGCTGAGCAGTTCTTC. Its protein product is CASSWVLAGAAEQFF.

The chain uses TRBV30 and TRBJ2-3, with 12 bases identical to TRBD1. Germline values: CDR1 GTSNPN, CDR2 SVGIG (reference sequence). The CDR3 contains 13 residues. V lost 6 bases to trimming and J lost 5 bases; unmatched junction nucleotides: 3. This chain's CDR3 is CACGTGGLDTQYF. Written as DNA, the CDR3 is TGTGCCTGTGGGACAGGGGGCCTAGATACGCAGTATTTT.

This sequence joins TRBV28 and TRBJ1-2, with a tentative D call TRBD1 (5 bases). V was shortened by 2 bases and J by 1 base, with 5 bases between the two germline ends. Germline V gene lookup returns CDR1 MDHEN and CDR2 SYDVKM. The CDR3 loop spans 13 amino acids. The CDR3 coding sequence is TGTGCCAGCAGTTTAGACAGTAACTATGGCTACACCTTC. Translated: CASSLDSNYGYTF.

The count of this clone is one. The CDR3 loop is CASRRTGAKDGYTF. As DNA, the CDR3 is TGTGCCAGCAGAAGAACAGGGGCTAAGGATGGCTACACCTTC. V gene TRBV2 combines with J gene TRBJ1-2; TRBD1 aligns across 7 bases. Trimming removed 6 bases from V and 6 bases from J; junction bases left unmatched: 10. CDR1 SNHLY and CDR2 FYNNEI come from the germline V gene. This CDR3 region has 14 residues.

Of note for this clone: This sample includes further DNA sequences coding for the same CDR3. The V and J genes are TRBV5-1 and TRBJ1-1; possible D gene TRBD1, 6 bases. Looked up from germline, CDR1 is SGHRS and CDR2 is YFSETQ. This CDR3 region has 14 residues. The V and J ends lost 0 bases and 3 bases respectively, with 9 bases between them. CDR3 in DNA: TGCGCCAGCAGCTTGGCGGGGGGCTACACTGAAGCTTTCTTT. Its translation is CASSLAGGYTEAFF.

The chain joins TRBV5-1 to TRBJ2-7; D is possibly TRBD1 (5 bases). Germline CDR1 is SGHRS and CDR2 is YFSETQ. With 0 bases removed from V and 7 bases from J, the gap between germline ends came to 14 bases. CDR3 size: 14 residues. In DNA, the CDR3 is TGCGCCAGCAGCTTGGAGGCCTCAGGGAATGAGCAGTACTTC. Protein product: CASSLEASGNEQYF.

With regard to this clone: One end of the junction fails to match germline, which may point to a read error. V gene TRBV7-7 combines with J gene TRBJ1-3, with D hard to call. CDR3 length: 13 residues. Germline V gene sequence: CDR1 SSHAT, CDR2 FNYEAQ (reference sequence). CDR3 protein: CASSSDRGNTIYF. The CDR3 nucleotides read TGTGCTAGCAGCTCAGACCGCGGTAACACCATATATTTT.

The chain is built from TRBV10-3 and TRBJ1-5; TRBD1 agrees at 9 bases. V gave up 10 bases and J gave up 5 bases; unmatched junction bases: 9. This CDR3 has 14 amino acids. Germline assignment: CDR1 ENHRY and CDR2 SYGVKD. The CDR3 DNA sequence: TGTGCCACCGTCGGGGACAGGGCGGATCAGCCCCAGCATTTT. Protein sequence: CATVGDRADQPQHF.

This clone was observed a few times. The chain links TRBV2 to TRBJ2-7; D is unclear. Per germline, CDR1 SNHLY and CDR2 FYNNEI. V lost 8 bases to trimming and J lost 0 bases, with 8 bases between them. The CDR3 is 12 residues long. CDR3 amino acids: CASSGSSYEQYF. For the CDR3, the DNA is TGTGCCAGCTCTGGCAGCTCCTACGAGCAGTACTTC.

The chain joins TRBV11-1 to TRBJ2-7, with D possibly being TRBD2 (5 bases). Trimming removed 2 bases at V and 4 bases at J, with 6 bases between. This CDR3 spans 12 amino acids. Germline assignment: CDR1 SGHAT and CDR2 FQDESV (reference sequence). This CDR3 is CASSLRGYEQYF. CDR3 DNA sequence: TGTGCCAGCAGCTTACGGGGTTACGAGCAGTACTTC. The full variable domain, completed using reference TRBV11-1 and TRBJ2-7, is EAEVAQSPRYKITEKSQAVAFWCDPISGHATLYWYRQILGQGPELLVQFQDESVVDDSQLPKDRFSAERLKGVDSTLKIQPAELGDSAMYLCASSLRGYEQYFGPGTRLTVT.

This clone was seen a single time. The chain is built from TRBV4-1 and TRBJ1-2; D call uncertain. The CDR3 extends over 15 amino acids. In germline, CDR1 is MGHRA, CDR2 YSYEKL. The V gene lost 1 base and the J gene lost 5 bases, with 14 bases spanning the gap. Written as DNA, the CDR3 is TGCGCCAGCAGCCAAGTCCCGGGGAATGCTTATGGCTACACCTTC. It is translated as CASSQVPGNAYGYTF.

The CDR3 DNA reads TGCGCCAGCAGGTCTCCCCACGGGGGAGGGCAGTTCTTC. This codes for CASRSPHGGGQFF. This chain joins TRBV10-2 and TRBJ2-1, with D maybe TRBD2 (6 bases). This CDR3 has 13 residues. The ends were cut back, 6 bases at V and 12 bases at J, with 18 bases in the middle. CDR1 and CDR2 from the germline V gene are WSHSY and SAAADI.

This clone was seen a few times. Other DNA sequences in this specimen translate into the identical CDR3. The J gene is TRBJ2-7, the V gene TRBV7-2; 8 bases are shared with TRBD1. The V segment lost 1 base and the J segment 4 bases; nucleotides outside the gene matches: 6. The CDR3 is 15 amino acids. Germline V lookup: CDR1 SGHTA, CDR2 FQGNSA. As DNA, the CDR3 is TGTGCCAGCAGCTTAGACTCAGGGGGCGTTTACGAGCAGTACTTC. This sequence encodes CASSLDSGGVYEQYF.

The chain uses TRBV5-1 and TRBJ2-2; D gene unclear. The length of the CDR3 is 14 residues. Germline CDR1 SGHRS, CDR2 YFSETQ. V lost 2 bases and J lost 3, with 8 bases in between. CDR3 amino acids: CASSFYPDTGELFF. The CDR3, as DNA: TGCGCCAGCAGCTTTTACCCGGACACCGGGGAGCTGTTTTTT. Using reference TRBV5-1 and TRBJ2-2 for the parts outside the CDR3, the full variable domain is KAGVTQTPRYLIKTRGQQVTLSCSPISGHRSVSWYQQTPGQGLQFLFEYFSETQRNKGNFPGRFSGRQFSNSRSEMNVSTLELGDSALYLCASSFYPDTGELFFGEGSRLTVL.

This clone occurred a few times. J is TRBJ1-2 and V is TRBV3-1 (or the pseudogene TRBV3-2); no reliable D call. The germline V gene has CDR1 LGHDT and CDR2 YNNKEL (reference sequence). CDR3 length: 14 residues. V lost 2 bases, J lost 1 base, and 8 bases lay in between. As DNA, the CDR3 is TGTGCCAGCAGCCAATCGTCTTTTAACTATGGCTACACCTTC. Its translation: CASSQSSFNYGYTF.

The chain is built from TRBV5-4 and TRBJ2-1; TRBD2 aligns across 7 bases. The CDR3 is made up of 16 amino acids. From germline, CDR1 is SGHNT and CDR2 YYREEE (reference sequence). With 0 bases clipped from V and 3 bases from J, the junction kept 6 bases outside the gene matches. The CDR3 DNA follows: TGTGCCAGCAGCTTGGCTTCCGGACTAGACTACAATGAGCAGTTCTTC. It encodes CASSLASGLDYNEQFF. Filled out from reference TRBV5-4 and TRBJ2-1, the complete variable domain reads ETGVTQSPTHLIKTRGQQVTLRCSSQSGHNTVSWYQQALGQGPQFIFQYYREEENGRGNFPPRFSGLQFPNYSSELNVNALELDDSALYLCASSLASGLDYNEQFFGPGTRLTVL.

DNA for the CDR3: TGTGCCAGCAGCGAACTAGCGGGGGGGCGGCGTGAGCAGTTCTTC. Encoded protein: CASSELAGGRREQFF. V and J are TRBV2 and TRBJ2-1; 13 bases are a match to TRBD2. V was pared by 6 bases and J by 9 bases, with 8 bases of the junction left unmatched. Germline V gives CDR1 SNHLY, CDR2 FYNNEI. This CDR3 contains 15 residues.

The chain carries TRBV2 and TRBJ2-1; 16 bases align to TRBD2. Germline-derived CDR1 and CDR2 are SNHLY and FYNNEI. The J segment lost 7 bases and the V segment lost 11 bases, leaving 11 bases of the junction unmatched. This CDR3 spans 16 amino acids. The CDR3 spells CASWGLAGGPRNEQFF. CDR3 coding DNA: TGTGCCTCCTGGGGACTAGCGGGAGGGCCTAGGAATGAGCAGTTCTTC.